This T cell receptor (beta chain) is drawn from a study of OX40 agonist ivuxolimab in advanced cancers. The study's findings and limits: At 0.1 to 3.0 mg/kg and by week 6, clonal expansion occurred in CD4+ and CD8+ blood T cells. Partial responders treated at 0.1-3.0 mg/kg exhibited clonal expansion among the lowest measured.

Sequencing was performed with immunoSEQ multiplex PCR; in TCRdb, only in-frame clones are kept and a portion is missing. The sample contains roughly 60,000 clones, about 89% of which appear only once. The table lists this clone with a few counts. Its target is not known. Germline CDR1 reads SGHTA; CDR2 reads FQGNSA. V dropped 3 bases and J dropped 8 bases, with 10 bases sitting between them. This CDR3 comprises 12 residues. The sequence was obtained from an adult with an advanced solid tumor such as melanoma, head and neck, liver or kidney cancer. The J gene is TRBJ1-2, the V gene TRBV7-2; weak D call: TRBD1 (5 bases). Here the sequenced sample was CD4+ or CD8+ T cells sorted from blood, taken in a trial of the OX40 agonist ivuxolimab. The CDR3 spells CASSFLGEGYTF. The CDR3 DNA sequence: TGTGCCAGCAGCTTTTTGGGGGAAGGCTACACCTTC.